This TCR beta chain was recorded in a study of T-cell reconstitution after alpha-beta-depleted transplantation in children. In regard to this clonotype: What it binds is not known. A much larger clonotype is one base distant, so this may be a read error.

For TCRbeta, the library was prepared with unique molecular identifiers. TCRdb analysed the PCR reads with MiXCR anew, one entry per CDR3 protein. The sample includes around 700,000 distinct CDR3 sequences, about an eighth of them seen just once. Study-wide results and caveats: Surviving recipient T cells and thymic progenitors produced the high day-60 TCRbeta diversity seen in some patients. Among T cells one year after transplant, newly produced cells accounted for most counts and diversity.

Trimming took off 5 bases at V and 5 bases at J, with 18 bases between the two ends. The CDR3 length is 15 residues. CDR1 and CDR2 (germline): MGHRA, YSYEKL. The starting material was PBMCs, obtained before TCRalphabeta/CD19-depleted stem cell transplant. This clonotype was obtained from a girl aged 2 to 9 with congenital amegakaryocytic thrombocytopenia, due to receive a stem cell transplant. This chain uses TRBV4-1 with TRBJ2-5; TRBD2 might be the D (5 bases). The chain's CDR3 is CASSELTTLGETQYF. Written as DNA, the CDR3 is TGCGCCAGCAGCGAGTTGACTACCTTAGGGGAGACCCAGTACTTC.